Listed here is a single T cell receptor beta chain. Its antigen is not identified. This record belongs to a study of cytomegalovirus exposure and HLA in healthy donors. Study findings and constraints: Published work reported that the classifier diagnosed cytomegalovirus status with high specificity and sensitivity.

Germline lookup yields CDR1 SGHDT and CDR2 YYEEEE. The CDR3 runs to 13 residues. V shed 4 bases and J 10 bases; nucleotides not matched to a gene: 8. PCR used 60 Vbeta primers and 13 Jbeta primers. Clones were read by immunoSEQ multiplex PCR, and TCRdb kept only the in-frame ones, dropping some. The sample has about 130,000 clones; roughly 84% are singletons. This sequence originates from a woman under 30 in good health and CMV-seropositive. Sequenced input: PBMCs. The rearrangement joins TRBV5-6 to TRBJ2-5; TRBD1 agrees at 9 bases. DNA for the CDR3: TGTGCCAGCAGCCCGACGACAGGGGGGGACCAGTACTTC. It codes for CASSPTTGGDQYF.